This T cell receptor beta chain was sequenced for a study of T cell responses to AZD1222 COVID-19 vaccine. Study outcomes and limitations: The sample set comprised mostly white British donors with more females, and clonal diversity was possibly underestimated.

Assay: immunoSEQ multiplex PCR; the TCRdb copy retains only in-frame clones and omits some. This repertoire shows about 200,000 clones, over 85% found once; its top ten account for about 1%. Germline assignment: CDR1 LNHNV and CDR2 YYDKDF (reference sequence). V was pared by 5 bases and J by 4 bases, with 10 bases of the junction left unmatched. The CDR3 totals 15 residues. In regard to this clone: Its specificity is not known.

The clonotype was recovered from an adult who received the AZD1222 COVID-19 vaccine. The chain combines TRBV15 with TRBJ1-2; 7 bases fit TRBD1. The sample in question was peripheral blood, obtained 28 days after the second AZD1222 dose. Written as DNA, the CDR3 is TGTGCCACCAGCGGAACAGGGGTTGTTGGCTATGGCTACACCTTC. Translating it yields CATSGTGVVGYGYTF.